Below are 11 T cell receptor beta chains sequenced from a single sample in a study of T cell changes during pregnancy in multiple sclerosis (dated by TCRdb to between 2018 and 2020). The library was built by means of the immunoSEQ multiplex PCR assay. TCRdb stores this immuneACCESS table with in-frame sequences only. Part of the clones is absent; in the studies checked, under half of the shortfall reflects unresolved V genes, and no reason is known for the rest. This sample lists about 46,000 clones; approximately 92% were detected once. About 4% of the sample comes from the top ten. This specimen consisted of CD8+ T cells from peripheral blood mononuclear cells, obtained after pregnancy. Every receptor here comes from a female donor with multiple sclerosis, enrolled in a pregnancy study.

The CDR3 bases are TGTGCCAGCAGCTTAGTCCGGGGACAGGGTTCGAACACCGGGGAGCTGTTTTTT. Protein sequence: CASSLVRGQGSNTGELFF. This chain uses TRBV7-6 with TRBJ2-2, with 9 bases identical to TRBD1. Unmatched junction bases numbered 6, after V lost 1 base and J lost 0 bases. In germline, CDR1 is SGHVS, CDR2 FNYEAQ. This CDR3 contains 18 residues.

The chain recombines TRBV7-9 with TRBJ2-1; 9 positions match TRBD2. The germline V gene has CDR1 SEHNR and CDR2 FQNEAQ (reference sequence). The CDR3 length is 16 residues. The V gene end was trimmed by 1 base and the J gene end by 4 bases; junction bases not matched to a gene: 5. The CDR3 reads CASSLVGLARYNEQFF. As DNA, the CDR3 is TGTGCCAGCAGCTTAGTAGGACTAGCGCGGTACAATGAGCAGTTCTTC.

The V call is TRBV9, the J call TRBJ1-1; 9 bases match TRBD1. V lost 3 bases to trimming and J lost 3 bases; unmatched junction nucleotides: 9. CDR1 SGDLS and CDR2 YYNGEE come from the germline V gene. The CDR3 has 16 residues. This CDR3 is CASSGRTGEAYTEAFF. CDR3 nucleotide sequence: TGTGCCAGCAGCGGACGGACAGGGGAGGCTTACACTGAAGCTTTCTTT.

The rearrangement uses TRBV30 and TRBJ2-7; TRBD2 agrees at 8 bases. V dropped 7 bases and J dropped 2; count of bases not matched to a gene: 13. The CDR3 is made up of 15 amino acids. Looked up from germline, CDR1 is GTSNPN and CDR2 is SVGIG (reference sequence). As DNA, the CDR3 is TGTGCCTCTACATACAGCGGGAGAGCAACCTACGAGCAGTACTTC. Translated, it gives CASTYSGRATYEQYF.

The chain links TRBV27 to TRBJ2-1; 8 nucleotides match TRBD1. This CDR3 has 16 amino acids. J was trimmed by 5 bases and V by 4 bases; bases with no gene match: 10. Germline assignment: CDR1 MNHEY and CDR2 SMNVEV (reference sequence). This CDR3 is CASSSPWTGPDNEQFF. Here the CDR3 DNA reads TGTGCCAGCAGTTCCCCTTGGACAGGGCCAGACAATGAGCAGTTCTTC.

The V gene is TRBV7-9, the J gene TRBJ2-2, with TRBD1 matching 8 bases. Germline V gene lookup returns CDR1 SEHNR and CDR2 FQNEAQ (reference sequence). This CDR3 comprises 16 residues. J lost 3 bases, V lost 6 bases, and 9 bases had no gene match. CDR3 loop: CASSAPGQAYTGELFF. For the CDR3, the DNA is TGTGCCAGCAGTGCTCCGGGACAGGCCTACACCGGGGAGCTGTTTTTT.

The chain is built from TRBV4-2 and TRBJ2-2; possible D gene TRBD2, 5 bases. The V end was cut by 1 base, the J end by 5 bases, with 11 bases between. The CDR3 length is 15 residues. Germline loops: CDR1 LGHNA, CDR2 YNFKEQ. This CDR3 reads CASSQVGSGTGELFF. Written as DNA, the CDR3 is TGTGCCAGCAGCCAAGTCGGGTCGGGGACCGGGGAGCTGTTTTTT.

The rearrangement joins TRBV10-3 to TRBJ1-4; perhaps TRBD1 as D (5 bases). The ends were cut back, 0 bases at V and 8 bases at J, with 22 bases in the middle. The CDR3 length is 18 residues. CDR1 ENHRY and CDR2 SYGVKD come from the germline V gene. CDR3: CAISESGRGGDLTEKLFF. CDR3 nucleotide sequence: TGTGCCATCAGTGAGTCCGGCAGAGGCGGGGACCTTACCGAAAAACTGTTTTTT.

The chain carries TRBV11-3 and TRBJ2-5; TRBD1 might be the D (6 bases). The CDR3 sequence is 13 residues long. Looked up from germline, CDR1 is SGHNT and CDR2 is YENEEA. V lost 6 bases to trimming and J lost 5 bases, with 13 bases between them. Written as DNA, the CDR3 is TGTGCCAGCAGAAACAGGGTCGACGAGACCCAGTACTTC. Its protein is CASRNRVDETQYF.

The V call is TRBV7-3, the J call TRBJ2-1; a possible D gene is TRBD2 (6 bases). From germline, CDR1 is SGHTA and CDR2 FQGTGA. This CDR3 is 13 amino acids long. With 0 bases removed from V and 7 bases from J, the gap between germline ends came to 7 bases. The CDR3 region has the DNA TGTGCCAGCAGCTTAACGGCGGGAAATGAGCAGTTCTTC. Translating gives CASSLTAGNEQFF.

The chain joins TRBV4-3 to TRBJ1-2; D may be TRBD1 (5 bases). Germline CDR1 and CDR2: LGHNA and YSLEER. CDR3 length: 14 amino acids. The germline V and J ends were trimmed by 4 bases and 4 bases, with 13 bases remaining between them. The CDR3 region is CASSRTDSPYGYTF. The CDR3 DNA is TGCGCCAGCAGCCGCACCGACAGTCCCTATGGCTACACCTTC.